This passage covers 29 T cell receptor beta chains from one sample sequenced in a study of type 1 regulatory T cells. One entry per CDR3 protein, called by TCRdb with MiXCR from the reads. The sample has 60,000 to 80,000 distinct CDR3 sequences; 63% are singletons. These receptors have no known antigen. What was sequenced was cultured T cells, either the whole culture or a sorted T cell fraction (not recorded which). Indicated subset: Tr1-enriched cell product generated in vitro against host alloantigens. The receptors derive from a human donor in good health.

This clonotype was found once. The chain has TRBV7-9 and TRBJ1-1, with no clear D. There are 13 residues in the CDR3. Germline V gene lookup returns CDR1 SEHNR and CDR2 FQNEAQ (reference sequence). The V end was cut by 3 bases, the J end by 7 bases, with 12 bases between. The CDR3: CASSFTMRVEAFF. The CDR3, as DNA: TGTGCCAGCAGCTTTACGATGAGGGTTGAAGCTTTCTTT.

The chain employs TRBV20-1 and TRBJ2-4; no clear D gene. This CDR3 is 11 amino acids long. CDR1 and CDR2 (germline): DFQATT, SNEGSKA (reference sequence). V lost 1 base and J lost 8, with 6 bases in between. For the CDR3, the DNA is TGCAGTGCTAGAGTAGTCCACATTCAGTACTTC. It yields the protein CSARVVHIQYF.

CDR3: CASSLASGYNEQFF. The CDR3 bases are TGTGCCAGCAGTTTAGCGTCCGGATACAATGAGCAGTTCTTC. The V call is TRBV12-3 or TRBV12-4, the J call TRBJ2-1; D is unresolved. V was trimmed by 0 bases and J by 4 bases, leaving 7 bases between them. CDR3 size: 14 residues.

This chain joins TRBV27 and TRBJ1-2; weak D call: TRBD1 (6 bases). The CDR3 is 14 amino acids. Per germline, CDR1 MNHEY and CDR2 SMNVEV (reference sequence). V lost 4 bases, J lost 4 bases, and 13 bases lay in between. This CDR3 reads CASSSQTGSYGYTF. CDR3 DNA: TGTGCCAGCAGTTCCCAGACAGGCAGCTATGGCTACACCTTC.

The genes are TRBV7-2 and TRBJ1-2; TRBD1 is a possible D gene (6 bases). The CDR3 has 14 amino acids. The germline CDR1 and CDR2 sequences are SGHTA and FQGNSA. Trimming shortened V by 3 bases and J by 0 bases, and 8 bases separated the two germline ends. The CDR3 loop reads CASSFGGANYGYTF. The CDR3 DNA is TGTGCCAGCAGCTTCGGGGGCGCTAACTATGGCTACACCTTC.

The CDR3 reads CASSPTATSNTGELFF. Written as DNA, the CDR3 is TGCGCCAGCAGCCCCACAGCCACATCGAACACCGGGGAGCTGTTTTTT. V gene TRBV5-1 combines with J gene TRBJ2-2; D gene uncertain. V lost 4 bases to trimming and J lost 0 bases, with 13 bases between them. Germline-derived CDR1 and CDR2 are SGHRS and YFSETQ. This CDR3 is 16 amino acids long.

This clonotype was counted between two and nine times. J is TRBJ2-5 and V is TRBV20-1; 7 bases are a match to TRBD1. CDR3 length: 13 residues. From germline, CDR1 is DFQATT and CDR2 SNEGSKA (reference sequence). J was trimmed by 4 bases and V by 2 bases; bases with no gene match: 4. CDR3 residues: CSARRAGGETQYF. The CDR3 DNA sequence: TGCAGTGCTAGACGGGCAGGGGGAGAGACCCAGTACTTC.

V and J are TRBV28 and TRBJ2-1; D gene unclear. Germline V gene sequence: CDR1 MDHEN, CDR2 SYDVKM. The CDR3 sequence is 11 residues long. Trimming cost V 3 bases and J 5 bases, with 2 bases left between them. The CDR3 here is CASSLNNEQFF. The CDR3 DNA follows: TGTGCCAGCAGTTTGAACAATGAGCAGTTCTTC.

The chain has TRBV12-5 and TRBJ2-1, with 9 bases identical to TRBD1. The CDR3 runs 14 residues. The V gene's germline CDR1 is LGHNT and CDR2 FRNRAP. J was trimmed by 4 bases and V by 7 bases; bases with no gene match: 5. The CDR3 spells CASALTGGYNEQFF. The CDR3 DNA sequence: TGTGCTAGTGCCTTGACAGGGGGTTACAATGAGCAGTTCTTC.

The rearrangement joins TRBV5-1 to TRBJ2-3; TRBD1 agrees at 9 bases. CDR1 is SGHRS and CDR2 is YFSETQ in the germline V gene. The CDR3 length is 16 residues. J gave up 4 bases and V 0 bases, and 6 bases lay outside the gene matches. Here the CDR3 DNA reads TGCGCCAGCAGCTTGGCCACAGGGGGCGTACCAGATACGCAGTATTTT. Protein sequence: CASSLATGGVPDTQYF.

This clonotype appeared a few times. The chain joins TRBV3-1 to TRBJ2-7; 10 bases align to TRBD2. Germline-derived CDR1 and CDR2 are LGHDT and YNNKEL (reference sequence). V shed 2 bases and J 6 bases; nucleotides not matched to a gene: 7. The CDR3 covers 15 residues. This CDR3 is CASSQTGLAAGEQYF. The CDR3 DNA is TGTGCCAGCAGCCAAACTGGACTAGCGGCCGGCGAGCAGTACTTC.

V usage is TRBV4-1 and J usage is TRBJ2-7; 7 nucleotides agree with TRBD1. The V and J ends lost 4 bases and 2 bases, in that order; junction bases with no gene match: 8. CDR1 is MGHRA, CDR2 YSYEKL, per germline. This CDR3 is built from 15 residues. The CDR3 region has the DNA TGCGCCAGCAGCCTCCGGGACAGCGCAACCTACGAGCAGTACTTC. It specifies CASSLRDSATYEQYF.

The chain employs TRBV20-1 and TRBJ1-1; D remains ambiguous. Trimming pared 2 bases from V and 8 bases from J, leaving 9 bases between. CDR1 is DFQATT, CDR2 SNEGSKA, per germline (reference sequence). The CDR3 is made up of 11 amino acids. The DNA of the CDR3 is TGCAGTGCTAGAAGGGAAGTGGAAGCTTTCTTT. Its protein product is CSARREVEAFF.

The rearrangement uses TRBV2 and TRBJ2-5; TRBD2 is a possible D gene (6 bases). This CDR3 has 14 amino acids. V lost 10 bases, J lost 2 bases, and 17 bases lay in between. Germline V gene lookup returns CDR1 SNHLY and CDR2 FYNNEI. In nucleotides, the CDR3 is TGTGCCACCTCGTCGGCTGCGGGGCAAGAGACCCAGTACTTC. The encoded protein is CATSSAAGQETQYF.

This clonotype was picked up one time. The V gene is TRBV7-2, the J gene TRBJ2-7; the D gene is possibly TRBD1 (6 bases). This CDR3 contains 19 residues. V shed 1 base and J shed 3 bases, with 25 bases lying between them. Germline assignment: CDR1 SGHTA and CDR2 FQGNSA. In DNA form, the CDR3 reads TGTGCCAGCAGCTTAGTTTTCGGGCTAAGATCCGGGACAAGCTACGAGCAGTACTTC. As protein: CASSLVFGLRSGTSYEQYF.

CDR3 nucleotides: TGTGCCAGCAGCTTAGTGGGTCGAGATACGCAGTATTTT. This encodes CASSLVGRDTQYF. The V and J genes are TRBV7-8 and TRBJ2-3; no clear D. V lost 1 base and J 5 bases, leaving 7 bases between the germline ends. The CDR3 loop spans 13 amino acids. Germline V lookup: CDR1 SGHVS, CDR2 FQNEAQ.

J is TRBJ2-7 and V is TRBV20-1, with TRBD1 matching over 9 bases. V gave up 5 bases and J gave up 5 bases; unmatched junction bases: 10. The CDR3 totals 14 residues. The germline gives CDR1 DFQATT, CDR2 SNEGSKA (reference sequence). CDR3 nucleotide sequence: TGCAGTGCTCGGTACCCGGGACAGGGTGACGAGCAGTACTTC. Protein sequence: CSARYPGQGDEQYF.

V usage is TRBV12-3 or TRBV12-4 and J usage is TRBJ2-3; D is uncertain. Trimming stripped 3 bases from V and 3 bases from J, with 13 bases between. There are 15 residues in the CDR3. CDR3 region: CASSFSFSYTDTQYF. Written as DNA, the CDR3 is TGTGCCAGCAGTTTCTCTTTTTCTTATACAGATACGCAGTATTTT.

This chain links TRBV27 with TRBJ2-1; tentative D call: TRBD2 (5 bases). The germline CDR1 and CDR2 sequences are MNHEY and SMNVEV (reference sequence). Trimming shortened V by 0 bases and J by 4 bases, and 10 bases separated the two germline ends. This CDR3 is 15 amino acids long. CDR3 nucleotide sequence: TGTGCCAGCAGTTTATCGGTCTCGGGGTACAATGAGCAGTTCTTC. Its translation is CASSLSVSGYNEQFF.

V and J are TRBV28 and TRBJ2-1; D is ambiguous. The CDR3 length is 14 residues. The ends were cut back, 3 bases at V and 4 bases at J, with 10 bases in the middle. Germline V lookup: CDR1 MDHEN, CDR2 SYDVKM. CDR3 residues: CASSLIRGYNEQFF. The CDR3 bases are TGTGCCAGCAGTTTGATACGAGGTTACAATGAGCAGTTCTTC.

This clonotype was observed a few times. The rearrangement links TRBV9 to TRBJ2-1; D unclear. CDR1 is SGDLS, CDR2 YYNGEE, per germline. The germline V and J ends were trimmed by 2 bases and 0 bases, with 9 bases remaining between them. This CDR3 spans 15 amino acids. CDR3 region: CASSVGYSSYNEQFF. The CDR3 DNA reads as TGTGCCAGCAGCGTGGGGTATAGCTCCTACAATGAGCAGTTCTTC.

The chain couples TRBV20-1 to TRBJ1-4; TRBD1 is a possible D gene (6 bases). CDR3 length: 16 amino acids. Trimming stripped 3 bases from V and 0 bases from J, with 14 bases between. Germline CDR1 reads DFQATT; CDR2 reads SNEGSKA (reference sequence). The CDR3 is CSASLGTQATNEKLFF. The CDR3 DNA sequence: TGCAGTGCTAGTTTAGGGACACAAGCAACTAATGAAAAACTGTTTTTT.

The V call is TRBV14, the J call TRBJ1-5; D unresolved. The germline V gene encodes CDR1 SGHDN and CDR2 FVKESK. CDR3 length equals 13 residues. Trimming shortened V by 0 bases and J by 5 bases, and 5 bases separated the two germline ends. This CDR3 reads CASSQDYHQPQHF. CDR3 sequence (DNA): TGTGCCAGCAGCCAAGATTATCATCAGCCCCAGCATTTT.

V is TRBV7-2 and J is TRBJ2-3; D unclear. From germline, CDR1 is SGHTA and CDR2 FQGNSA. This CDR3 has 13 amino acids. The ends were cut back, 4 bases at V and 8 bases at J, with 13 bases in the middle. CDR3 in amino acids: CASSSPEISTQYF. In DNA form, the CDR3 reads TGTGCCAGCAGCTCACCGGAGATCAGTACGCAGTATTTT.

This sequence joins TRBV24-1 and TRBJ2-4; a possible D gene is TRBD2 (5 bases). Per the germline V gene, CDR1 is KGHDR and CDR2 is SFDVKD. Trimming pared 4 bases from V and 3 bases from J, leaving 18 bases between. There are 17 residues in the CDR3. The CDR3 reads CATSDPPILGDKNIQYF. As DNA, the CDR3 is TGTGCCACCAGTGACCCCCCAATCCTCGGGGACAAAAACATTCAGTACTTC.

This clonotype is deemed medium-sized. V gene TRBV7-9 combines with J gene TRBJ1-4; D remains ambiguous. CDR3 length: 12 amino acids. The germline CDR1 and CDR2 sequences are SEHNR and FQNEAQ (reference sequence). V was shortened by 5 bases and J by 8 bases, with 9 bases between the two germline ends. The DNA of the CDR3 is TGTGCCAGCAGCGGCTGGGAAGAAAAACTGTTTTTT. Protein sequence: CASSGWEEKLFF.

V usage is TRBV27 and J usage is TRBJ2-3; D gene ambiguous. The CDR3 contains 14 residues. Germline V gene sequence: CDR1 MNHEY, CDR2 SMNVEV (reference sequence). V lost 8 bases to trimming and J lost 0 bases, with 12 bases between them. CDR3 in amino acids: CASQTAASTDTQYF. The CDR3 DNA sequence: TGTGCCAGCCAGACCGCGGCTAGCACAGATACGCAGTATTTT.

In the case of this clonotype: A much larger clone differs by one base, so this may be a read error. The chain links TRBV20-1 to TRBJ2-1, with a possible D match to TRBD1 (5 bases). Germline values: CDR1 DFQATT, CDR2 SNEGSKA (reference sequence). The CDR3 length is 13 residues. In DNA, the CDR3 is TGCAGTGCTTTGAAGGGGAAAGCCGATGACCAGTTCTTC. As protein: CSALKGKADDQFF.

This chain joins TRBV11-2 and TRBJ2-1, with D tentatively TRBD1 or TRBD2 (5 bases each). The CDR3 sequence is 15 residues long. V lost 6 bases and J lost 3, with 15 bases in between. Germline-derived CDR1 and CDR2 are SGHAT and FQNNGV. This CDR3 is CASRGTGLLYNEQFF. The DNA of the CDR3 is TGTGCCAGCAGAGGCACGGGGCTTCTCTACAATGAGCAGTTCTTC.